Listed below are T cell receptor beta chains from one sample, sequenced in a study of cytomegalovirus exposure and HLA in healthy donors. Sequencing used immunoSEQ multiplex PCR; TCRdb keeps in-frame clones, though not all of them. The sample carries roughly 66,000 clones, about 84% recorded once. Sequences were obtained from PBMCs. Receptor source: a man younger than 35 in good health and CMV-seropositive. The CDR3 runs from the conserved cysteine through the conserved F or W. D genes are given only for firm matches. Expanded clones are given a class, and other clones once, few, many or no size at all.

d_call | j_call | v_call | clone_size | cdr3_nt | cdr3_aa
TRBD1 | TRBJ1-5 | TRBV30 | . | TGTGCCTGGACGGGACAGGGGGGTTTTCAGCCCCAGCATTTT | CAWTGQGGFQPQHF
. | TRBJ1-1 | TRBV6-1 | medium-sized | TGTGCCAGCAGTGTCGGGGTAGAGAGGAACACTGAAGCTTTCTTT | CASSVGVERNTEAFF
TRBD1 | TRBJ1-5 | TRBV29-1 | . | TGCAGCTCCGAGGGACAGTTTTCTTATAGCAATCAGCCCCAGCATTTT | CSSEGQFSYSNQPQHF
TRBD2 | TRBJ2-1 | TRBV6-4 | . | TGTGCCAGCAGGCGCGAGCCTAGCGGGGTACATGAGCAGTTCTTC | CASRREPSGVHEQFF
TRBD1 | TRBJ1-5 | TRBV2 | . | TGTGCCAGCAGTGTAACAGGGGGCTGGCAGCCCCAGCATTTT | CASSVTGGWQPQHF
TRBD1 | TRBJ1-2 | TRBV4-1 | . | TGCGCCAGCAGCCAAGAAGGGACAGGGGGCGGCTATGGCTACACCTTC | CASSQEGTGGGYGYTF
TRBD2 | TRBJ2-3 | TRBV11-2 | once | TGTGCCAGCAGCTTTACTAGCGGGACTGCAGATACGCAGTATTTT | CASSFTSGTADTQYF
. | TRBJ1-1 | TRBV6-5 | . | TGTGCCAGCAGTTACTCGCAGGCGAACACTGAGGCTTTCTTT | CASSYSQANTEAFF
TRBD2 | TRBJ2-5 | TRBV30 | . | TGTGCCTGGAGTATAGCGGGGGGAGCCCAGTACTTC | CAWSIAGGAQYF
. | TRBJ1-4 | TRBV28 | . | TGTGCCAGCAGTCCTCCAGGTGCAACTAATGAAAAACTGTTTTTT | CASSPPGATNEKLFF